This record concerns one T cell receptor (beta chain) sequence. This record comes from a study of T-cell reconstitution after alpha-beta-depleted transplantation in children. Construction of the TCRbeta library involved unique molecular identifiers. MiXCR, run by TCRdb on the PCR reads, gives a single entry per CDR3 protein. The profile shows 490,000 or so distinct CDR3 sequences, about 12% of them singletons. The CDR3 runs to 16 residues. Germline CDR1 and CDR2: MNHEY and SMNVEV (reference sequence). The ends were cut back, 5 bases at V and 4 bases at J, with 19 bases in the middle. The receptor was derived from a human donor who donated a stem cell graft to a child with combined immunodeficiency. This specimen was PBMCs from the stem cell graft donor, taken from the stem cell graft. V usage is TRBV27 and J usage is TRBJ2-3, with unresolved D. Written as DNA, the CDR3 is TGTGCCAGCAGTCCACTGGCGGCCCCCCAGGCAGATACGCAGTATTTT. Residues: CASSPLAAPQADTQYF.